This record looks at one TCR beta chain sequence and its context. Its specificity is unknown. These data belong to a study of CXCR3-negative and CXCR3-positive naive CD8 T cells. Study overall: Some 150 million TRB reads were obtained overall (about 1.5 +/- 0.3 million per library).

The libraries of TRB cDNA were prepared using 5' RACE with UMI labels. Using the 5' RACE reads, TCRdb records one entry per CDR3 protein without DNA. The sample has 23,000 or so distinct CDR3 sequences. Looked up from germline, CDR1 is SGHTA and CDR2 is FQGTGA. The CDR3 extends over 15 amino acids. Notes on the study in general: In naive cells, CXCR3-negative and CXCR3-positive subsets had similar TRBV-TRBJ usage; memory cells differed. The study inferred TCR strength from TRB CDR3 properties and found comparable surface CD5 between naive subsets. Greater hydrophobicity was found in TRB CDR3s of CXCR3-positive naive cells than of CXCR3-negative naive cells.

J is TRBJ2-1 and V is TRBV7-3; the TCRdb call, TRBD2, lacks DNA for checking. Input material: naive CXCR3- CD8+ T cells from blood. Subset reported: CD45RO-CCR7+CD27+CD95- naive CD8+ T cells lacking CXCR3 (TNR3-). The clonotype originates from a human donor in good health. Some clones in this sample may be carry-over from other donors' samples. The CDR3 region is CASSQLAGVGIEQFF.